A few counts support the clone carrying this T cell receptor beta chain. The data were obtained in a study of blood T cell repertoires in COVID-19. Study-wide background: The United States, Italy and Spain provided the acute and convalescent COVID-19 samples. PBMCs, B-cell-depleted T cells, or T cells provided the cDNA or gDNA that made up the material.

Original processing methods: Estimated nucleated cell counts came from reference gene primer amplification. TCRdb's table, derived via immunoSEQ multiplex PCR, lists solely in-frame clones and lacks some. The V and J calls and clone size come from that table; D and trimming were worked out from the DNA. Of fewer than 150,000 clones in the sample, around 89% were seen once. The CDR3 runs 13 residues. Germline lookup yields CDR1 GTSNPN and CDR2 SVGIG (reference sequence). V lost 0 bases to trimming and J lost 5 bases, with 10 bases between them. The sequenced sample consisted of peripheral blood. This chain connects TRBV30 to TRBJ1-1; D may be TRBD1 (6 bases). The sequence was obtained from a human donor in a cohort sampled during active COVID-19. The CDR3 spells CAWSVNQGTEAFF. CDR3 in DNA: TGTGCCTGGAGTGTGAACCAGGGGACTGAAGCTTTCTTT. Together with reference TRBV30 and TRBJ1-1, the CDR3 gives the full variable domain: SQTIHQWPATLVQPVGSPLSLECTVEGTSNPNLYWYRQAAGRGLQLLFYSVGIGQISSEVPQNLSASRPQDRQFILSSKKLLLSDSGFYLCAWSVNQGTEAFFGQGTRLTVV.